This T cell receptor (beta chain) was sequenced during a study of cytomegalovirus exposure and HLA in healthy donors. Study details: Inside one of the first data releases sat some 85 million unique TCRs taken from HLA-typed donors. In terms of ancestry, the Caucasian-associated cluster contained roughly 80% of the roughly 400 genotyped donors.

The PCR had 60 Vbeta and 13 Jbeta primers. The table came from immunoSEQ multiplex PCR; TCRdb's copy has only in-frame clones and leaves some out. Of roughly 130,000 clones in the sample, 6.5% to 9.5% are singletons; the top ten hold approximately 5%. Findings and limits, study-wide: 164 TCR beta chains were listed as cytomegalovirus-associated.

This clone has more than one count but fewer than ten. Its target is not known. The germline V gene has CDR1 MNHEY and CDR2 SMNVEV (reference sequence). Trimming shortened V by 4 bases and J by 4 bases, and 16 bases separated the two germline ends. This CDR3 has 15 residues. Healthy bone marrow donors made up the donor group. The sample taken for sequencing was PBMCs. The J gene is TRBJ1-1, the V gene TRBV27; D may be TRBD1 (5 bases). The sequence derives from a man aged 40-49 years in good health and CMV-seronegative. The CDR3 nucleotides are TGTGCCAGCAGTTCCGCCTTAGGGGTAGGCACTGAAGCTTTCTTT. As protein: CASSSALGVGTEAFF.